The present T cell receptor beta chain was sequenced within a study of identical twins. This clonotype was seen repeatedly, ten times or more. Its specificity is not known. The germline gives CDR1 LGHNA, CDR2 YNFKEQ. The CDR3 runs to 16 residues. V lost 1 base and J lost 9; bases outside the gene matches: 8. TCRdb analysed the 5' RACE reads with MiXCR anew, one entry per CDR3 protein. The repertoire holds roughly 150,000 distinct CDR3 sequences, with under 4.5% as singletons. The donor group consisted entirely of healthy Caucasians. The study, taken as a whole, reports: Out-of-frame alpha sequences shared between twins exhibited an excess of low generation probability.

The TCR originated in a man younger than 35 in good health. The material sequenced was memory T cells sorted from blood. The chain is built from TRBV4-2 and TRBJ2-1; 11 bases are shared with TRBD2. This CDR3 is CASSQGGLAVVGEQFF. In nucleotides, the CDR3 is TGTGCCAGCAGCCAAGGGGGACTAGCGGTGGTGGGTGAGCAGTTCTTC.